These 27 T cell receptor beta chains were sequenced from one sample in a study of blood T cell repertoires in COVID-19. TCRdb's copy holds only in-frame clones and misses some; the assay was immunoSEQ multiplex PCR. The table shows hundreds of thousands of clones, with approximately 87% occurring only once. Sample: PBMCs or T cells enriched from blood (not recorded which). The source of these receptors is a woman aged 50 to 60 in a cohort exposed to, infected with or recovered from COVID-19 (not recorded which).

The J gene is TRBJ1-5, the V gene TRBV21-1; TRBD1 is taken as the D call from the table, unchecked against the DNA. TRBV21-1 is flagged as a pseudogene. This CDR3 is built from 12 residues. CDR3 sequence reads: CASSPSNQPQHF. CDR3 DNA sequence: TGTGCCAGCAGCCCAAGCAATCAGCCCCAGCATTTT.

The V and J genes are TRBV7-3 and TRBJ2-3; D is perhaps TRBD1 (6 bases). Germline V CDR1 and CDR2: SGHTA, FQGTGA. CDR3 size: 15 residues. The germline V and J ends were trimmed by 3 bases and 7 bases, with 17 bases remaining between them. CDR3 DNA sequence: TGTGCCAGCAGCTTGACTGGAAGTGGGGGCAATACGCAGTATTTT. Translation: CASSLTGSGGNTQYF.

The chain recombines TRBV10-3 with TRBJ2-2; perhaps TRBD1 as D (5 bases). Germline V CDR1 and CDR2: ENHRY, SYGVKD. The CDR3 totals 14 residues. Trimming pared 6 bases from V and 0 bases from J, leaving 8 bases between. The CDR3 region is CAIRKDTNTGELFF. The DNA for the CDR3 is TGTGCCATCAGGAAGGACACGAACACCGGGGAGCTGTTTTTT.

This clone was detected once. This chain connects TRBV5-1 to TRBJ2-7; possibly TRBD1 for D (7 bases). The ends were cut back, 2 bases at V and 5 bases at J, with 11 bases in the middle. There are 13 residues in the CDR3. Per the germline V gene, CDR1 is SGHRS and CDR2 is YFSETQ. The CDR3 loop is CASSFGGGNEQYF. The CDR3 region has the DNA TGCGCCAGCAGCTTCGGAGGGGGCAACGAGCAGTACTTC.

This rearrangement joins TRBV18 to TRBJ2-2; possibly TRBD1 for D (6 bases). The germline V and J ends were trimmed by 3 bases and 4 bases, with 12 bases remaining between them. The V gene's germline CDR1 is KGHSH and CDR2 LQKENI. The CDR3 is made up of 15 amino acids. The CDR3 bases are TGTGCCAGCTCACCTCCCCACAGGGCCACCGGGGAGCTGTTTTTT. Translation gives CASSPPHRATGELFF.

The chain carries TRBV11-3 and TRBJ2-3; 7 bases agree with TRBD1. The germline CDR1 and CDR2 sequences are SGHNT and YENEEA. The CDR3 is 14 amino acids. V dropped 5 bases and J dropped 8; count of bases not matched to a gene: 10. The CDR3 coding sequence is TGTGCCAGCAGCAAGGGACAGACGACTGCTACGCAGTATTTT. Encoded protein: CASSKGQTTATQYF. The entire variable domain, with the rest obtained from reference TRBV11-3 and TRBJ2-3, is as follows: EAGVVQSPRYKIIEKKQPVAFWCNPISGHNTLYWYLQNLGQGPELLIRYENEEAVDDSQLPKDRFSAERLKGVDSTLKIQPAELGDSAVYLCASSKGQTTATQYFGPGTRLTVL.

This chain uses TRBV10-2 with TRBJ2-1; D is possibly TRBD2 (5 bases). Germline V gene lookup returns CDR1 WSHSY and CDR2 SAAADI. V was pared by 7 bases and J by 0 bases, with 10 bases between. The CDR3 length is 14 residues. CDR3 in DNA: TGCGCCAGCATTCGGGATTACTCCTACAATGAGCAGTTCTTC. Protein: CASIRDYSYNEQFF.

The genes are TRBV30 and TRBJ2-3; 11 bases align to TRBD2. The CDR3 covers 16 residues. Germline trimming cut 0 bases from V and 5 bases from J; bases unmatched to any gene: 7. Germline loops: CDR1 GTSNPN, CDR2 SVGIG (reference sequence). The CDR3 nucleotides read TGTGCCTGGAGTGTCGGACTAGCGGGTGCGAGAGATACGCAGTATTTT. It encodes CAWSVGLAGARDTQYF. Variable domain in full (rest from reference TRBV30 and TRBJ2-3): SQTIHQWPATLVQPVGSPLSLECTVEGTSNPNLYWYRQAAGRGLQLLFYSVGIGQISSEVPQNLSASRPQDRQFILSSKKLLLSDSGFYLCAWSVGLAGARDTQYFGPGTRLTVL.

The chain uses TRBV4-3 and TRBJ2-3; 8 nucleotides match TRBD1. The germline gives CDR1 LGHNA, CDR2 YSLEER. V gave up 3 bases and J gave up 0 bases; unmatched junction bases: 5. This CDR3 is built from 16 residues. In DNA form, the CDR3 reads TGCGCCAGCAGCCAGGGACAGGCCCATAGCACAGATACGCAGTATTTT. This gives the protein CASSQGQAHSTDTQYF.

This clone was detected once. The rearrangement uses TRBV5-4 and TRBJ1-2; D gene uncertain. Per the germline V gene, CDR1 is SGHNT and CDR2 is YYREEE (reference sequence). There are 14 residues in the CDR3. The V end lost 0 bases, the J end lost 8 bases, and 14 bases lay between the germline ends. The CDR3 DNA is TGTGCCAGCAGCTTGGGGCAGGTACAAAGGGGCTACACCTTC. This gives the protein CASSLGQVQRGYTF.

Only one count was recorded for this clone. The rearrangement joins TRBV15 to TRBJ2-7; 8 bases align to TRBD1. V gave up 9 bases and J gave up 3 bases; unmatched junction bases: 4. There are 12 residues in the CDR3. CDR1 and CDR2 (germline): LNHNV, YYDKDF (reference sequence). CDR3 coding DNA: TGTGCCACGTCAGGGGGCTACTACGAGCAGTACTTC. It codes for CATSGGYYEQYF.

The J gene is TRBJ2-2, the V gene TRBV30; 8 positions match TRBD1. From germline, CDR1 is GTSNPN and CDR2 SVGIG (reference sequence). Unmatched junction bases numbered 6, after V lost 4 bases and J lost 5 bases. The CDR3 is 14 amino acids. CDR3 sequence (DNA): TGTGCCTGGAAGTGGACAGGGTCGACCGGGGAGCTGTTTTTT. The encoded protein is CAWKWTGSTGELFF.

In this sample, this clone turned up a few times. J is TRBJ1-1 and V is TRBV29-1, with 7 bases identical to TRBD1. The trim removed 4 bases at V and 0 bases at J, leaving 8 bases unmatched. CDR1 and CDR2 from the germline V gene are SQVTM and ANQGSEA. This CDR3 has 15 residues. The CDR3 sequence: CSVGIGTVLNTEAFF. CDR3 DNA sequence: TGCAGCGTTGGAATTGGGACAGTTTTGAACACTGAAGCTTTCTTT. Drawing the rest from reference TRBV29-1 and TRBJ1-1, the complete variable domain is SAVISQKPSRDICQRGTSLTIQCQVDSQVTMMFWYRQQPGQSLTLIATANQGSEATYESGFVIDKFPISRPNLTFSTLTVSNMSPEDSSIYLCSVGIGTVLNTEAFFGQGTRLTVV.

V gene TRBV2 combines with J gene TRBJ2-1, with TRBD1 identical over 7 bases. Germline V gives CDR1 SNHLY, CDR2 FYNNEI. V lost 2 bases, J lost 5 bases, and 0 bases stayed unmatched. The CDR3 extends over 13 amino acids. The CDR3 is CASSERGHNEQFF. CDR3 coding DNA: TGTGCCAGCAGTGAAAGGGGGCACAATGAGCAGTTCTTC.

In this sample, this clone turned up once. The chain links TRBV6-5 to TRBJ1-3; D is unclear. The CDR3 is 13 residues long. Germline CDR1 is MNHEY and CDR2 is SVGAGI. V was cut by 2 bases and J by 4 bases, with 6 bases left in between. As DNA, the CDR3 is TGTGCCAGCAGTTACCAGAGGGGAAACACCATATATTTT. Translated: CASSYQRGNTIYF.

The rearrangement joins TRBV24-1 to TRBJ2-1, with a weak D call TRBD1 (6 bases). Germline V gives CDR1 KGHDR, CDR2 SFDVKD. This CDR3 has 9 residues. CDR3 protein: CRTAVEQFF. The CDR3 nucleotides are TGTAGGACAGCGGTTGAGCAGTTCTTC.

This clone occurred a few times. This chain connects TRBV5-1 to TRBJ1-3; D gene uncertain. Germline V gene sequence: CDR1 SGHRS, CDR2 YFSETQ. V lost 3 bases to trimming and J lost 4 bases, with 14 bases between them. This CDR3 has 15 amino acids. Here the CDR3 reads CASSSGSTTGNTIYF. The DNA of the CDR3 is TGCGCCAGCAGCTCGGGATCTACGACCGGAAACACCATATATTTT.

The chain has TRBV28 and TRBJ1-5, with 8 bases that match TRBD1. The CDR3 covers 15 residues. The trim removed 7 bases at V and 2 bases at J, leaving 7 bases unmatched. Germline V CDR1 and CDR2: MDHEN, SYDVKM. The CDR3 DNA is TGTGCCAGCACCCATCGGACAGGGCGCAATCAGCCCCAGCATTTT. Translated, it gives CASTHRTGRNQPQHF.

In the case of this clone: The sample carries other DNA sequences with the same CDR3. DNA of the CDR3: TGTGCCAGTAGTATACAGGGGGCGAACACTGAAGCTTTCTTT. Protein: CASSIQGANTEAFF. V gene TRBV19 combines with J gene TRBJ1-1, with 8 bases that match TRBD1. This CDR3 comprises 14 residues. The J segment lost 1 base and the V segment lost 2 bases, leaving 0 bases of the junction unmatched. In germline, CDR1 is LNHDA, CDR2 SQIVND (reference sequence).

In DNA, the CDR3 is TGTGCCAGCAGCCCGTCGTCCTGGGGAGCATCTAATGAAAAACTGTTTTTT. Amino acids: CASSPSSWGASNEKLFF. This chain joins TRBV7-4 and TRBJ1-4; D is undetermined. Germline V gives CDR1 SGHVT, CDR2 SQSDAQ. The CDR3 has 17 residues. With 5 bases removed from V and 3 bases from J, the gap between germline ends came to 19 bases.

This chain connects TRBV15 to TRBJ1-1, with D hard to call. From germline, CDR1 is LNHNV and CDR2 YYDKDF (reference sequence). V lost 2 bases and J 1 base, leaving 11 bases between the germline ends. There are 15 residues in the CDR3. As DNA, the CDR3 is TGTGCCACCAGCAGACGGGAAGGCTGGAACACTGAAGCTTTCTTT. This gives the protein CATSRREGWNTEAFF.

The chain carries TRBV21-1 and TRBJ1-2; the table calls TRBD1, which could not be checked here. TRBV21-1 is given as a pseudogene. This CDR3 region has 17 residues. The chain's CDR3 is CASSKWKTGQANYGYTF. DNA of the CDR3: TGTGCCAGCAGCAAATGGAAGACAGGGCAAGCTAACTATGGCTACACCTTC.

The gene calls are TRBV15 and TRBJ1-5; weak D call: TRBD1 (6 bases). In germline, CDR1 is LNHNV, CDR2 YYDKDF (reference sequence). V was clipped by 9 bases and J by 4 bases, with 16 bases between them. CDR3 size: 14 residues. CDR3 bases: TGTGCCACTCGGGGGGGGCTGGGTAATCAGCCCCAGCATTTT. Encoded protein: CATRGGLGNQPQHF.

The chain couples TRBV7-3 to TRBJ1-2; 11 bases align to TRBD1. The CDR3 spans 16 residues. The trim removed 5 bases at V and 0 bases at J, leaving 5 bases unmatched. Germline CDR1 SGHTA, CDR2 FQGTGA. The CDR3 spells CASSIGTGGSNYGYTF. The CDR3 bases are TGTGCCAGCAGCATAGGGACAGGGGGGTCTAACTATGGCTACACCTTC.

In its sample, this clone was seen once. The chain employs TRBV29-1 and TRBJ1-2, with TRBD1 identical over 11 bases. Germline V gene lookup returns CDR1 SQVTM and CDR2 ANQGSEA. Trimming at V came to 6 bases and at J to 4 bases, leaving 4 bases not matched to a gene. The CDR3 consists of 13 residues. DNA of the CDR3: TGCAGCGTCGGACAGGGGGCTACCTATGGCTACACCTTC. It translates to CSVGQGATYGYTF.

V is TRBV15 and J is TRBJ1-5; D is perhaps TRBD1 (5 bases). Trimming cost V 1 base and J 4 bases, with 5 bases left between them. Germline assignment: CDR1 LNHNV and CDR2 YYDKDF (reference sequence). This CDR3 is built from 13 residues. The CDR3 bases are TGTGCCACCAGCAGAGCAGGGAATCAGCCCCAGCATTTT. Its translation is CATSRAGNQPQHF. The whole variable domain, remainder taken from reference TRBV15 and TRBJ1-5, is DAMVIQNPRYQVTQFGKPVTLSCSQTLNHNVMYWYQQKSSQAPKLLFHYYDKDFNNEADTPDNFQSRRPNTSFCFLDIRSPGLGDTAMYLCATSRAGNQPQHFGDGTRLSIL.

The gene calls are TRBV5-1 and TRBJ2-1; D might be TRBD2 (7 bases). V dropped 1 base and J dropped 3 bases, with 14 bases sitting between them. This CDR3 comprises 16 residues. The germline CDR1 and CDR2 sequences are SGHRS and YFSETQ. The CDR3 DNA is TGCGCCAGCAGCTTGACACGGGGGGCTTTCTACAATGAGCAGTTCTTC. Its translation is CASSLTRGAFYNEQFF.